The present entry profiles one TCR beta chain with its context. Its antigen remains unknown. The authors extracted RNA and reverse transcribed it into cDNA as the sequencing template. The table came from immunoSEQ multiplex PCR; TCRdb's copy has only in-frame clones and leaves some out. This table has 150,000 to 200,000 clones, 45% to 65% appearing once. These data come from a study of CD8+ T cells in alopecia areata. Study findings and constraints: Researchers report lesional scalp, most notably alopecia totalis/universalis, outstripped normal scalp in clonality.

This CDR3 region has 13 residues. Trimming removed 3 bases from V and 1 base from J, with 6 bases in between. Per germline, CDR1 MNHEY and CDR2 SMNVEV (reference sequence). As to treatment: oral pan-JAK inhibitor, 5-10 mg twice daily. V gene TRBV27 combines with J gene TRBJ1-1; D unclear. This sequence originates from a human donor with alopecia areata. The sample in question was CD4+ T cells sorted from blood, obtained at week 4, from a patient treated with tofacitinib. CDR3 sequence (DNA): TGTGCCAGCAGTTTTCGGGAGAACACTGAAGCTTTCTTT. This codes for CASSFRENTEAFF.